This TCR beta chain was identified during a study of CD8 T cells in ankylosing spondylitis. On this clonotype itself: In this CDR3 the conserved last residue, phenylalanine or tryptophan, is missing, so a read error is likely.

Researchers built TCR beta libraries using quantitative 5'-RACE with molecular barcodes. MiXCR, run by TCRdb on the 5' RACE reads, gives a single entry per CDR3 protein. The sample consists of hundreds of thousands of distinct CDR3 sequences, around 20% of them appearing once. This CDR3 contains 18 residues. The germline gives CDR1 ENHRY, CDR2 SYGVKD. The TCR was taken from a male donor with ankylosing spondylitis or in good health (not recorded which). The chain carries TRBV10-3 and TRBJ1-1, with 7 positions matching TRBD1. The sample taken for sequencing was blood, either unsorted or a sorted T cell fraction (not recorded which). This CDR3 is CASSESGTDRPSNTEAFS. CDR3 coding DNA: TGTGCCAGCAGTGAGTCCGGGACGGACAGGCCCTCGAACACTGAAGCTTTCTCT.